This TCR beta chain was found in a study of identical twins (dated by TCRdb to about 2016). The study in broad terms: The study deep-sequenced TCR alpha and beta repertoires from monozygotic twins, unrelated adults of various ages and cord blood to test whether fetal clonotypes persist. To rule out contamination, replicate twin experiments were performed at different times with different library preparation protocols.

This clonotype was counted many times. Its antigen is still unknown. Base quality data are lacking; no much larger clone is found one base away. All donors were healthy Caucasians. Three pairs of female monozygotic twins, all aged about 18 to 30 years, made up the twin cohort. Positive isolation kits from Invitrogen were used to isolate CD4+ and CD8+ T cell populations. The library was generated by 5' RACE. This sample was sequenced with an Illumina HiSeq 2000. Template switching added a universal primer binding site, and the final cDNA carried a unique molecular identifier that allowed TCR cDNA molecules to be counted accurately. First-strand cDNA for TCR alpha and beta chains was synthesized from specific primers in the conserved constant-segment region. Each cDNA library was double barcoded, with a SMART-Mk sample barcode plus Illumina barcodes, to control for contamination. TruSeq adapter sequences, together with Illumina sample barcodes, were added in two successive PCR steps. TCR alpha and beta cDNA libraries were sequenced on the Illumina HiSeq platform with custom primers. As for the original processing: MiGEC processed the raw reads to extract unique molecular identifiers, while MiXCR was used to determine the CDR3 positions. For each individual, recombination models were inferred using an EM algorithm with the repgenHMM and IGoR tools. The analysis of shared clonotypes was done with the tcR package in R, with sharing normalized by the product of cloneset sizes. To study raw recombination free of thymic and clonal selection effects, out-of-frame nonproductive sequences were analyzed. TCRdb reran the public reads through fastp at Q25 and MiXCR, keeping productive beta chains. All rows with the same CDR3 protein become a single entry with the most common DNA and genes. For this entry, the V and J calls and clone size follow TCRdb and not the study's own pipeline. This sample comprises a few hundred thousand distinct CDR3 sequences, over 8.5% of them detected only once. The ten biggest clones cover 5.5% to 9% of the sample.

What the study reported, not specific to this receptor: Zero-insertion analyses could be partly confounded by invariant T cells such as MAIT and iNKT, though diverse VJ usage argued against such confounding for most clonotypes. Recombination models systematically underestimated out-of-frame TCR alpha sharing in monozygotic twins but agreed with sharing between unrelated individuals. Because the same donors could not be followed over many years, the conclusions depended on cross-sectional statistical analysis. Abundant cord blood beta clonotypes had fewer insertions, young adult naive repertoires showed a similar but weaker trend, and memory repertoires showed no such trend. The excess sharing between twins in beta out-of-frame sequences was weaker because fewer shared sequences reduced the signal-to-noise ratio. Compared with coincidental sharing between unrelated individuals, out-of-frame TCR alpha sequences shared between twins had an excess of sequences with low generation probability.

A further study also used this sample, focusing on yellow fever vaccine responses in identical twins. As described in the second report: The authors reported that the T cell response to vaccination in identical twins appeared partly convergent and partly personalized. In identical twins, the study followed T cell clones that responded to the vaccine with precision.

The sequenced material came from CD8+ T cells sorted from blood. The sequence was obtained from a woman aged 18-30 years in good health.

The DNA reads as follows: TGTGCCAGCAGCTTAGCGGACGGGACCTACGAGCAGTACTTC. Translated, it gives CASSLADGTYEQYF. Recombination joined TRBV7-9 with TRBJ2-7, and perhaps TRBD2 as D gene, on 5 matching bases. V gives up 0 bases and J gives up 2 bases, and the segment between their germline ends measures 8 bases. From a lookup of the germline V gene (reference sequence), CDR1 and CDR2 are SEHNR and FQNEAQ. The CDR3, from cysteine to phenylalanine, totals 14 residues. CDR3 DNA only is kept here, 42 bases in frame from base 1.